The 5 T cell receptor beta chains below come from one sample, sequenced in a study of shared clonotypes between healthy human individuals. Terminally differentiated effector memory CD45RA+ cells were excluded from the naive CD8 cells, which were CD45RO-negative and positively selected for CCR7. TCRdb's copy holds only in-frame clones and misses some; the assay was immunoSEQ multiplex PCR. The sample holds about 580,000 clones, roughly 98% seen once. What was sequenced was naive CD8+ T cells sorted from blood. Receptors originate from a man younger than 40 in good health.

The V and J genes are TRBV7-8 and TRBJ2-1; perhaps TRBD2 as D (6 bases). V shed 4 bases and J shed 7 bases, with 20 bases lying between them. This CDR3 has 16 amino acids. CDR1 and CDR2 from the germline V gene are SGHVS and FQNEAQ. This CDR3 reads CASSSLGGTFGNEQFF. In nucleotides, the CDR3 is TGTGCCAGCAGCTCCCTAGGCGGGACCTTCGGGAATGAGCAGTTCTTC. The full variable domain, with the rest looked up from reference TRBV7-8 and TRBJ2-1, is GAGVSQSPRYKVAKRGQDVALRCDPISGHVSLFWYQQALGQGPEFLTYFQNEAQLDKSGLPSDRFFAERPEGSVSTLKIQRTQQEDSAVYLCASSSLGGTFGNEQFFGPGTRLTVL.

The chain links TRBV29-1 to TRBJ1-2; perhaps TRBD1 as D (6 bases). The CDR3 is made up of 13 amino acids. Germline V gene sequence: CDR1 SQVTM, CDR2 ANQGSEA. V lost 6 bases to trimming and J lost 4 bases, with 15 bases between them. This chain's CDR3 is CSVLGQQIYGYTF. DNA for the CDR3: TGCAGCGTCTTGGGACAACAAATCTATGGCTACACCTTC.

In the case of this clone: The sample holds other DNA sequences that translate to the same CDR3. The gene calls are TRBV15 and TRBJ1-5; D ambiguous. Germline V gene lookup returns CDR1 LNHNV and CDR2 YYDKDF (reference sequence). The CDR3 runs to 12 residues. Trimming took off 1 base at V and 7 bases at J, with 5 bases between the two ends. As DNA, the CDR3 is TGTGCCACCAGCAGAGGAGGACAGCCCCAGCATTTT. The encoded protein is CATSRGGQPQHF.

About this clone: Other DNA variants within this sample encode the same CDR3. The chain carries TRBV25-1 and TRBJ2-2, with D uncertain. V lost 0 bases, J lost 6 bases, and 2 bases lay in between. The CDR3 covers 12 residues. Looked up from germline, CDR1 is MGHDK and CDR2 is SYGVNS. CDR3 in amino acids: CASSEYPGELFF. Here the CDR3 DNA reads TGTGCCAGCAGTGAATACCCCGGGGAGCTGTTTTTT.

The chain recombines TRBV4-1 with TRBJ1-1; D remains ambiguous. The germline CDR1 and CDR2 sequences are MGHRA and YSYEKL. CDR3 length: 13 residues. V lost 5 bases and J lost 2, with 9 bases in between. CDR3 DNA sequence: TGCGCCAGCAGCAAGGTTGGTAACACTGAAGCTTTCTTT. Amino acid sequence: CASSKVGNTEAFF.